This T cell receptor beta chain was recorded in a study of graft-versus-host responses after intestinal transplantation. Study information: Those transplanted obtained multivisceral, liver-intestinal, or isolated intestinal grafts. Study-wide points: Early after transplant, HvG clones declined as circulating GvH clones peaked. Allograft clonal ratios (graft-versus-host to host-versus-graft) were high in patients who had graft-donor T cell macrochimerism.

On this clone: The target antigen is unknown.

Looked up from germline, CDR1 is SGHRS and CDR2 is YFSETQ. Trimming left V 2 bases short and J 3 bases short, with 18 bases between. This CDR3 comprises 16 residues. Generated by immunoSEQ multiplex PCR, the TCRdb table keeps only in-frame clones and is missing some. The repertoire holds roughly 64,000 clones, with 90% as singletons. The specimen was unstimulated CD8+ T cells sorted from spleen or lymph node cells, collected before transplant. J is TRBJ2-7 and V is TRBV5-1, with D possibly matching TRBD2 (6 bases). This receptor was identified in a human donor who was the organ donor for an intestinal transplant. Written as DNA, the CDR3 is TGCGCCAGCAGCTTCTCCCGCCTGGGACTCAGCTACGAGCAGTACTTC. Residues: CASSFSRLGLSYEQYF.